Below, 29 T cell receptor beta chains from the same sample are listed, as sequenced in a study of blood T cells in healthy people across ages. With a J-beta primer mix and a sample-barcoded 5' primer, a second PCR ran about 7 to 12 cycles. TCRdb analysed the 5' RACE reads with MiXCR anew, one entry per CDR3 protein. Here the sample spans around 650,000 distinct CDR3 sequences, roughly two fifths being singletons. The sample consisted of blood. The receptors originated from a man older than 75 in good health.

This clonotype was counted between two and nine times. V is TRBV28 and J is TRBJ1-6; 12 positions match TRBD1. Germline values: CDR1 MDHEN, CDR2 SYDVKM. The CDR3 is 16 residues long. After removal of 4 bases from V and 9 bases from J, the junction contained 7 bases not matched to a gene. CDR3: CASSSSMGQGASPLHF. The DNA of the CDR3 is TGTGCCAGCAGTTCCTCCATGGGACAGGGGGCTTCACCCCTCCACTTT.

This clonotype is categorized as medium-sized. The chain's CDR3 is CASSLALGTQETQYF. CDR3 sequence (DNA): TGTGCCAGCAGCTTAGCGCTGGGGACCCAAGAGACCCAGTACTTC. V gene TRBV7-2 combines with J gene TRBJ2-5, with D possibly called TRBD1 or TRBD2 (5 bases each). V shed 0 bases and J shed 1 base, with 9 bases lying between them. Germline CDR1 SGHTA, CDR2 FQGNSA. There are 15 residues in the CDR3.

This chain joins TRBV20-1 and TRBJ1-4, with D possibly matching TRBD1 (6 bases). Deletions cut 2 bases from V and 8 bases from J, with 15 bases between. Germline lookup yields CDR1 DFQATT and CDR2 SNEGSKA (reference sequence). The CDR3 covers 14 residues. Here the CDR3 reads CSARMRGAREKLFF. For the CDR3, the DNA is TGCAGTGCTAGAATGCGGGGGGCGAGGGAAAAACTGTTTTTT.

This clonotype was detected ten times or more. The rearrangement links TRBV5-1 to TRBJ2-6, with D perhaps TRBD1 (6 bases). Trimming took 2 bases from V and 5 from J, leaving 11 bases between them. The CDR3 is 15 residues long. Germline values: CDR1 SGHRS, CDR2 YFSETQ. The CDR3 DNA reads TGCGCCAGCAGCTTTGGGGGCAGAAGGGCCAACGTCCTGACTTTC. Residues: CASSFGGRRANVLTF.

On this clonotype itself: The junction shows a germline mismatch at one end, possibly a read error. The rearrangement uses TRBV15 and TRBJ2-3; D is possibly TRBD1 or TRBD2 (5 bases each). The germline CDR1 and CDR2 sequences are LNHNV and YYDKDF (reference sequence). This CDR3 region has 17 residues. The CDR3 DNA follows: TGTGCCACCGGCAGAGGGGTGGGGGACCCTTTCACAGATACGCAGTATTTT. Amino acids: CATGRGVGDPFTDTQYF.

This chain uses TRBV5-4 with TRBJ2-2, with 8 bases aligning to TRBD2. Germline V gene lookup returns CDR1 SGHNT and CDR2 YYREEE (reference sequence). The trim removed 4 bases at V and 4 bases at J, leaving 12 bases unmatched. The CDR3 consists of 17 residues. CDR3 in DNA: TGTGCCAGCAGCAGGCAGAGCGGGAGATTTGGCACCGGGGAGCTGTTTTTT. Translating it yields CASSRQSGRFGTGELFF.

This clonotype has only a few counts. The gene calls are TRBV20-1 and TRBJ2-4; TRBD2 agrees at 13 bases. The end of the DNA aligns better with TRBJ2-7, so the J call may be wrong. Germline CDR1 is DFQATT and CDR2 is SNEGSKA (reference sequence). The CDR3 extends over 16 amino acids. The CDR3 nucleotides read TGCAGTGCTAGTTACCCGACTAGCGGGGGGTCCTACGAGCAGTACTTC. This gives the protein CSASYPTSGGSYEQYF.

The table lists this clonotype with a few counts. The gene calls are TRBV6-6 and TRBJ1-1; D is unclear. This CDR3 spans 13 amino acids. V gave up 6 bases and J gave up 4 bases, with 12 bases separating them. Germline assignment: CDR1 MNHNY and CDR2 SVGAGI (reference sequence). The CDR3 DNA follows: TGTGCCAGCAGCCCCGACACGAGCACTGAAGCTTTCTTT. Its translation: CASSPDTSTEAFF.

The rearrangement uses TRBV7-3 and TRBJ2-1, with a tentative D call TRBD2 (5 bases). V lost 5 bases, J lost 6 bases, and 17 bases lay in between. Germline loops: CDR1 SGHTA, CDR2 FQGTGA. There are 15 residues in the CDR3. CDR3 DNA: TGTGCCAGCAGCCAAGGCGGGTCCAGCCGCAATGAGCAGTTCTTC. This translates into CASSQGGSSRNEQFF.

The chain combines TRBV6-2 or TRBV6-3 with TRBJ2-6; D unclear. CDR3 length: 15 residues. CDR1 and CDR2 from the germline V gene are MNHEY and SVGEGT. Trimming cost V 7 bases and J 0 bases, with 10 bases left between them. The CDR3 region is CASKVASSGANVLTF. The DNA for the CDR3 is TGTGCCAGCAAGGTCGCTTCCTCTGGGGCCAACGTCCTGACTTTC.

The rearrangement joins TRBV3-1 to TRBJ2-5; unclear D gene. This CDR3 has 15 amino acids. Trimming removed 1 base at V and 4 bases at J, with 13 bases between. Per germline, CDR1 LGHDT and CDR2 YNNKEL (reference sequence). The CDR3 DNA sequence: TGTGCCAGCAGCCAAGTAGTAGGTTGGGGAGAGACCCAGTACTTC. Translating gives CASSQVVGWGETQYF.

This clonotype was counted only a few times. The chain combines TRBV7-2 with TRBJ2-2; TRBD2 agrees at 12 bases. The CDR3 covers 16 residues. J lost 7 bases, V lost 0 bases, and 3 bases had no gene match. From germline, CDR1 is SGHTA and CDR2 FQGNSA. The DNA for the CDR3 is TGTGCCAGCAGCTTAGCCCTAGCGGGGGGGCTCGGGGAGCTGTTTTTT. This translates into CASSLALAGGLGELFF.

This clonotype occurred a few times. The rearrangement joins TRBV4-1 to TRBJ2-1, with D perhaps TRBD1 (6 bases). Germline assignment: CDR1 MGHRA and CDR2 YSYEKL. The CDR3 extends over 13 amino acids. V lost 3 bases, J lost 6 bases, and 9 bases lay in between. The chain's CDR3 is CASSQHRVNEQFF. For the CDR3, the DNA is TGCGCCAGCAGCCAGCACAGGGTCAATGAGCAGTTCTTC.

The chain has TRBV29-1 and TRBJ2-3; 7 bases agree with TRBD1. There are 12 residues in the CDR3. After removal of 8 bases from V and 0 bases from J, the junction contained 2 bases not matched to a gene. The germline V gene encodes CDR1 SQVTM and CDR2 ANQGSEA. CDR3 bases: TGCAGCTGGACAGGTAGCACAGATACGCAGTATTTT. Translating gives CSWTGSTDTQYF.

This clonotype has more than one count but fewer than ten. The chain recombines TRBV9 with TRBJ2-1; 7 bases are a match to TRBD2. After removal of 4 bases from V and 4 bases from J, the junction contained 11 bases not matched to a gene. The CDR3 sequence is 16 residues long. Germline CDR1 reads SGDLS; CDR2 reads YYNGEE. CDR3 nucleotides: TGTGCCAGCAGCCCGGGGTTTGGGGGGGGTTACAATGAGCAGTTCTTC. This encodes CASSPGFGGGYNEQFF.

The genes are TRBV6-1 and TRBJ2-1; the D call may be TRBD1 or TRBD2 (5 bases each). The germline CDR1 and CDR2 sequences are MNHNS and SASEGT. This CDR3 is 13 amino acids long. V dropped 4 bases and J dropped 10 bases, with 14 bases sitting between them. CDR3 protein: CASSGDGFGEQFF. In DNA form, the CDR3 reads TGTGCCAGCAGTGGGGACGGCTTTGGGGAGCAGTTCTTC.

This clonotype came up a few times. A much bigger clone sits one base away, suggesting this may be a read error. The chain links TRBV10-3 to TRBJ1-1; D not resolved. Germline V gives CDR1 ENHRY, CDR2 SYGVKD. The CDR3 runs 11 residues. The DNA for the CDR3 is TGTGCCAGCAGTGCTGCCACTGAAGCTTTCTTT. Residues: CASSAATEAFF.

At least ten counts were recorded for this clonotype. The chain joins TRBV14 to TRBJ2-1; TRBD2 agrees at 7 bases. This CDR3 contains 15 residues. CDR1 SGHDN and CDR2 FVKESK come from the germline V gene. V lost 3 bases and J lost 7; bases outside the gene matches: 9. The CDR3 region is CASSQAGVVGNEQFF. CDR3 nucleotide sequence: TGTGCCAGCAGCCAGGCGGGGGTAGTGGGGAATGAGCAGTTCTTC. Variable domain in full (rest from reference TRBV14 and TRBJ2-1): EAGVTQFPSHSVIEKGQTVTLRCDPISGHDNLYWYRRVMGKEIKFLLHFVKESKQDESGMPNNRFLAERTGGTYSTLKVQPAELEDSGVYFCASSQAGVVGNEQFFGPGTRLTVL.

CDR3: CASSPPRGRSYNEQFF. For the CDR3, the DNA is TGTGCCAGCAGCCCCCCGCGGGGGCGCTCCTACAATGAGCAGTTCTTC. The chain links TRBV7-2 to TRBJ2-1; maybe TRBD2 (7 bases). With 5 bases removed from V and 0 bases from J, the gap between germline ends came to 14 bases. The CDR3 contains 16 residues. Germline values: CDR1 SGHTA, CDR2 FQGNSA.

V and J are TRBV9 and TRBJ2-6; D ambiguous. This CDR3 has 17 amino acids. V lost 3 bases, J lost 1 base, and 14 bases lay in between. The germline CDR1 and CDR2 sequences are SGDLS and YYNGEE. CDR3 sequence (DNA): TGTGCCAGCAGCGCCAACAGAGGCCAGTCTGGGGCCAACGTCCTGACTTTC. It yields the protein CASSANRGQSGANVLTF.

Details on this clonotype: This clone may be a read error of a much larger clone one base away. The chain joins TRBV27 to TRBJ1-6; no definite D call. The germline gives CDR1 MNHEY, CDR2 SMNVEV (reference sequence). This CDR3 is built from 13 residues. CDR3 DNA sequence: TGTGCCGGCAGTTTATCATGGGGTTCACCCCTCCACTTT. This translates into CAGSLSWGSPLHF.

CDR3 region: CASSPNPGSYNEQFF. CDR3 in DNA: TGTGCCAGCAGCCCTAACCCGGGATCTTACAATGAGCAGTTCTTC. V and J are TRBV7-2 and TRBJ2-1; TRBD2 might be the D (5 bases). The germline CDR1 and CDR2 sequences are SGHTA and FQGNSA. This CDR3 spans 15 amino acids. V was trimmed by 5 bases and J by 4 bases, leaving 15 bases between them. The full variable domain, completed using reference TRBV7-2 and TRBJ2-1, is GAGVSQSPSNKVTEKGKDVELRCDPISGHTALYWYRQSLGQGLEFLIYFQGNSAPDKSGLPSDRFSAERTGGSVSTLTIQRTQQEDSAVYLCASSPNPGSYNEQFFGPGTRLTVL.

The chain recombines TRBV15 with TRBJ2-4; perhaps TRBD2 as D (5 bases). This CDR3 has 15 residues. Germline V lookup: CDR1 LNHNV, CDR2 YYDKDF (reference sequence). V lost 5 bases and J 13 bases, leaving 24 bases between the germline ends. CDR3 DNA sequence: TGTGCCACCAGCTCCGGAACGTTAAGACTGAGGGAGCAGTACTTC. Protein product: CATSSGTLRLREQYF.

As to this clonotype: Its ends do not fully match the called genes, so a read error is possible. The chain recombines TRBV7-6 with TRBJ2-1, with 11 bases identical to TRBD2. The CDR3 sequence is 15 residues long. Germline-derived CDR1 and CDR2 are SGHVS and FNYEAQ. The CDR3 DNA reads TGTGCCAACAGCGACCGACTAGCGGGGTACAATGAGCAGTTCTTC. It is translated as CANSDRLAGYNEQFF.

V gene TRBV28 combines with J gene TRBJ1-6; D is ambiguous. This CDR3 has 14 residues. Germline V gives CDR1 MDHEN, CDR2 SYDVKM. V gave up 5 bases and J gave up 6 bases, with 11 bases separating them. CDR3 nucleotide sequence: TGTGCCAGCAGTGGGCCGCCAACTAATTCACCCCTCCACTTT. Translating it yields CASSGPPTNSPLHF. Supplemented by reference TRBV28 and TRBJ1-6, the full variable domain reads DVKVTQSSRYLVKRTGEKVFLECVQDMDHENMFWYRQDPGLGLRLIYFSYDVKMKEKGDIPEGYSVSREKKERFSLILESASTNQTSMYLCASSGPPTNSPLHFGNGTRLTVT.

As for this clonotype: Germline and junction disagree at one end, which may indicate a read error. This chain links TRBV20-1 with TRBJ1-1, with no clear D. Germline V gene sequence: CDR1 DFQATT, CDR2 SNEGSKA (reference sequence). This CDR3 comprises 11 residues. The CDR3 sequence is CSTRVPTEAFF. In nucleotides, the CDR3 is TGCAGTACTAGAGTACCAACTGAAGCTTTCTTT.

The rearrangement links TRBV4-3 to TRBJ2-3; 9 bases are shared with TRBD2. CDR3 length: 16 amino acids. The germline V gene has CDR1 LGHNA and CDR2 YSLEER. The V gene end was trimmed by 1 base and the J gene end by 3 bases; junction bases not matched to a gene: 5. CDR3 in DNA: TGCGCCAGCAGCCAAGGGGCTAGCGGGACTACAGATACGCAGTATTTT. It translates to CASSQGASGTTDTQYF.

This clonotype has only a few counts. The CDR3: CASSLAMGLASEQYF. The CDR3 DNA follows: TGTGCCAGCAGCTTAGCTATGGGGCTAGCTTCCGAGCAGTACTTC. The chain couples TRBV7-2 to TRBJ2-7; D assignment may be TRBD1 or TRBD2 (5 bases each). Germline lookup yields CDR1 SGHTA and CDR2 FQGNSA. Trimming removed 0 bases at V and 6 bases at J, with 15 bases between. There are 15 residues in the CDR3.

This clonotype was observed a few times. For the CDR3, the DNA is TGTGCCAGCAGCCCACGGATAGATGACGCTAATGAAAAACTGTTTTTT. It translates to CASSPRIDDANEKLFF. This chain connects TRBV21-1 to TRBJ1-4. TRBV21-1 is a known pseudogene. CDR3 length: 16 residues.